The sequence of this TCR beta chain was determined in a study of beta chain features in type 1 diabetes. Study at large: Cell yields, gender and age were similar in healthy donors and patients. Study-level results: Shortening of TCRB CDR3s, moderate but significant, appeared in all four CD4+ subsets of Type 1 diabetes patients.

Populations obtained by sorting all exceeded 98% purity. A word on this clone: Its specificity is not known.

Isolated RNA was reverse transcribed in full, so expressed TCRB transcripts were sequenced. Using immunoSEQ multiplex PCR, the repertoire was profiled, and TCRdb retains in-frame clones only, with some absent. The data hold some 350,000 clones, with approximately 13% observed a single time. The sequence derives from a woman between 18 and 29 years old with type 1 diabetes. The material sequenced was naive CD4+ T cells from blood.

CDR3 nucleotide sequence: TGTGCCTGGAGTGTACTGTGGACTAGCGGGAACCATGAGCAGTTCTTC. Translated: CAWSVLWTSGNHEQFF. This chain links TRBV30 with TRBJ2-1; 12 nucleotides align to TRBD2. V shed 0 bases, J shed 8 bases, and the junction held 8 bases outside the gene matches. Germline V gives CDR1 GTSNPN, CDR2 SVGIG (reference sequence). The CDR3 has 16 amino acids.